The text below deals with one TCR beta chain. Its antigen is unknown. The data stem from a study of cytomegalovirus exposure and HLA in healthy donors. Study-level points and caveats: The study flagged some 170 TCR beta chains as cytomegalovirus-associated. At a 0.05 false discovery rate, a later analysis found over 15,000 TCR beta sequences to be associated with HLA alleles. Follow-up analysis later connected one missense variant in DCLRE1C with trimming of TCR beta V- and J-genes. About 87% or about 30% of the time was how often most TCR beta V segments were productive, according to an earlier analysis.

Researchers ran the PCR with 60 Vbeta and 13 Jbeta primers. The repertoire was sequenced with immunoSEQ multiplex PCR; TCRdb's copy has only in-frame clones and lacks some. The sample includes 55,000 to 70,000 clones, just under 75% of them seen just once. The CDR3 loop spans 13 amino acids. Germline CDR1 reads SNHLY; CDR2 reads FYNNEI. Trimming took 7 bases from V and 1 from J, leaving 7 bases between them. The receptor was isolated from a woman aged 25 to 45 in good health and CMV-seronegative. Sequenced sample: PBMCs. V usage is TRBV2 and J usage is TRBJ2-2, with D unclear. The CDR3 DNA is TGTGCCAGCAACCCGAGGAACACCGGGGAGCTGTTTTTT. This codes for CASNPRNTGELFF.